This T cell receptor (beta chain) originates from a study of blood T cell repertoires in COVID-19. Across the whole study: COVID-19 samples from acute and convalescent phases originated in the United States, Italy and Spain.

In the authors' workflow: Counts of nucleated cells, estimated from reference gene primer amplification, were obtained. Repertoires were generated with immunoSEQ multiplex PCR, while TCRdb's copy carries only in-frame clones and drops some. From that table come the V and J calls and clone size; the DNA was used to work out D and trimming. The sample lists 52,000 or so clones; just over 85% were seen once. This clone was observed a single time. This CDR3 comprises 17 residues. Germline V lookup: CDR1 SGHKS, CDR2 YYEKEE (reference sequence). V was cut by 6 bases and J by 0 bases, with 18 bases left in between.

The sequenced material came from peripheral blood. This receptor was identified in a man aged 80 or over with acute or convalescent COVID-19. J is TRBJ1-4 and V is TRBV5-5; possibly TRBD1 for D (5 bases). As DNA, the CDR3 is TGTGCCAGCAACCCGCCGATCGGGGGGGCAACTAATGAAAAACTGTTTTTT. Encoded protein: CASNPPIGGATNEKLFF.